This T cell receptor beta chain comes out of a study of blood T cell repertoires in COVID-19. Between the trimmed V and J ends, which lost 5 bases and 3 bases, there was a span of 8 bases. CDR1 and CDR2 from the germline V gene are LNHDA and SQIVND (reference sequence). The CDR3 length is 13 residues. Sequencing was performed with immunoSEQ multiplex PCR; in TCRdb, only in-frame clones are kept and a portion is missing. The sample shows hundreds of thousands of clones, approximately 88% of them seen only once. The sequence derives from a woman in her 30s who had recovered from COVID-19. This chain connects TRBV19 to TRBJ1-5, with D perhaps TRBD1 (5 bases). Sequencing was carried out using peripheral blood. In DNA, the CDR3 is TGTGCCAGTAGTCGGGGACTCAATCAGCCCCAGCATTTT. Translated, it gives CASSRGLNQPQHF.